Shown below are 18 T cell receptor beta chains from a single sample sequenced in a study of Tregs in tolerant kidney transplant recipients. Clones were sequenced by immunoSEQ multiplex PCR, and TCRdb holds only the in-frame ones, with some missing. The sample totals 14,000 or so clones. Mixed chimerism was transient after nonmyeloablative marrow transplants from related graft donors. Sequenced here: CD8+ T cells from blood (PBMCs), sampled 6 months after the transplant. These receptor sequences come from a human patient who received a combined kidney and bone marrow transplant. Some T cells may be transferred from the graft donor.

Worth noting for this clone: The CDR3 end lies 3 residues beyond the end of the read and is filled in from the germline J gene. The rearrangement links TRBV13 to TRBJ2-2, with 13 bases lining up with TRBD2. There are 16 residues in the CDR3. Germline V gives CDR1 PRHDT, CDR2 FYEKMQ (reference sequence). V shed 5 bases, J shed 5 bases, and the junction held 5 bases outside the gene matches. The CDR3 DNA, read in part, is TGTGCCAGCAGCACCCGACTAGCGGGAGGAACCGGGGAG. Its protein is CASSTRLAGGTGE. The complete CDR3 protein is CASSTRLAGGTGELFF.

Details on this clone: The CDR3 extends 3 residues past the end of the read, so its final part is completed from the germline J gene. This rearrangement joins TRBV2 to TRBJ1-2; D not resolved. V shed 10 bases and J shed 3 bases, with 18 bases lying between them. The CDR3 has 14 amino acids. The germline V gene has CDR1 SNHLY and CDR2 FYNNEI. The DNA read from the CDR3 is TGTGCCATCGTTGGCGGGTCCGGCTACTATGGC. Its translation is CAIVGGSGYYG. The full CDR3 is CAIVGGSGYYGYTF.

Worth noting for this clone: From the germline J gene comes the end of the CDR3, since the read stops 3 residues before it. V usage is TRBV28 and J usage is TRBJ1-6, with D possibly TRBD1 on 6 matching bases. Germline V lookup: CDR1 MDHEN, CDR2 SYDVKM. The CDR3 extends over 15 amino acids. Trimming stripped 5 bases from V and 7 bases from J, with 15 bases between. CDR3 region: CASSAAGHQNSPLHF. CDR3 bases read: TGTGCCAGCAGTGCGGCGGGACACCAGAATTCACCC.

As for this clone: The read gets to within 3 residues of the CDR3 end, and the germline J gene fills in the rest. The J gene is TRBJ2-7, the V gene TRBV2, with 7 bases identical to TRBD2. V dropped 8 bases and J dropped 0; count of bases not matched to a gene: 4. The CDR3 sequence is 13 residues long. Germline V gives CDR1 SNHLY, CDR2 FYNNEI. CDR3 bases read: TGTGCCAGCGGGGGGGGTAACTCCTACGAG. Amino acid sequence: CASGGGNSYE. In full, the CDR3 reads CASGGGNSYEQYF.

The CDR3 sequence is CASSLVQETQYF. CDR3 DNA (partial): TGCGCCAGCAGCTTGGTACAAGAGACC. This chain joins TRBV5-1 and TRBJ2-5; D is undetermined. The read gets to within 3 residues of the CDR3 end, and the germline J gene fills in the rest. The CDR3 contains 12 residues. CDR1 and CDR2 from the germline V gene are SGHRS and YFSETQ. V was clipped by 0 bases and J by 2 bases, with 2 bases between them.

CDR3 in amino acids: CASSSDNSYNEQFF. The DNA read from the CDR3 is TGTGCCAGCAGCAGTGACAACTCCTACAATGAG. V gene TRBV13 combines with J gene TRBJ2-1; unclear D gene. Read data end 3 residues before the CDR3 end; the end is taken from the germline J gene. This CDR3 comprises 14 residues. Germline CDR1 and CDR2: PRHDT and FYEKMQ (reference sequence). Trimming stripped 5 bases from V and 0 bases from J, with 8 bases between.

On this clone: The sequence runs out 3 residues before the end of the CDR3; the remainder is reconstructed from the germline J gene. V gene TRBV4-1 combines with J gene TRBJ1-5; maybe TRBD1 (5 bases). Germline loops: CDR1 MGHRA, CDR2 YSYEKL. CDR3 length equals 15 residues. Trimming cost V 6 bases and J 6 bases, with 18 bases left between them. CDR3 amino acids: CASRHTEGVSQPQHF. The CDR3 DNA, read in part, is TGCGCCAGCAGACACACAGAAGGGGTTAGTCAGCCC.

With regard to this clone: The read halts 3 residues ahead of the CDR3 end, with the missing end drawn from the germline J gene. The chain employs TRBV19 and TRBJ2-1, with D uncertain. Germline CDR1 reads LNHDA; CDR2 reads SQIVND (reference sequence). The CDR3 spans 14 residues. The germline V and J ends were trimmed by 5 bases and 0 bases, with 8 bases remaining between them. Incomplete CDR3 DNA: TGTGCCAGTAGTCCCTTTTTCTCCTACAATGAG. It translates to CASSPFFSYNE. The CDR3 in its entirety is CASSPFFSYNEQFF.

CDR3 DNA, as far as it was read: TGTGCCAGCAGGCATACAGGCTATAATGAAAAA. Translation: CASRHTGYNEK. The entire CDR3 is CASRHTGYNEKLFF. This chain joins TRBV7-8 and TRBJ1-4; tentative D call: TRBD1 (5 bases). Read data end 3 residues before the CDR3 end; the end is taken from the germline J gene. The CDR3 runs 14 residues. Between the trimmed V and J ends, which lost 6 bases and 4 bases, there was a span of 12 bases. Germline values: CDR1 SGHVS, CDR2 FQNEAQ.

Turning to this clone: Read sequence stops 3 residues before the CDR3 end, and the germline J gene provides the missing end. This rearrangement joins TRBV7-9 to TRBJ1-6; 8 positions agree with TRBD1. The germline V gene has CDR1 SEHNR and CDR2 FQNEAQ (reference sequence). The CDR3 has 15 amino acids. CDR3 DNA, as far as it was read: TGTGCCAGCAGCTTAGCGCGCACAGGGGGTCAGGCC. Residues: CASSLARTGGQA. The whole CDR3 is CASSLARTGGQALHF.

For this clone: The read ends 3 residues shy of where the CDR3 ends; the end is completed using the germline J gene. The chain employs TRBV13 and TRBJ2-7; D is uncertain. Trimming stripped 5 bases from V and 6 bases from J, with 14 bases between. From germline, CDR1 is PRHDT and CDR2 FYEKMQ (reference sequence). CDR3 size: 13 residues. CDR3 bases read: TGTGCCAGCAGCCCTACAGATCTTTCCGAG. As protein: CASSPTDLSE. The CDR3 as a whole reads CASSPTDLSEQYF. The full variable domain, completed using reference TRBV13 and TRBJ2-7, is AAGVIQSPRHLIKEKRETATLKCYPIPRHDTVYWYQQGPGQDPQFLISFYEKMQSDKGSIPDRFSAQQFSDYHSELNMSSLELGDSALYFCASSPTDLSEQYFGPGTRLTVT.

Of note for this clone: The read ends 3 residues shy of where the CDR3 ends; the end is completed using the germline J gene. The gene calls are TRBV10-2 and TRBJ2-7, with 7 bases fitting TRBD2. J gave up 3 bases and V 3 bases, and 8 bases lay outside the gene matches. Germline V CDR1 and CDR2: WSHSY, SAAADI. This CDR3 region has 15 residues. The sequenced part of the CDR3 DNA is TGCGCCAGCAGTGACCGGACTAGGGCCCACTACGAG. This translates into CASSDRTRAHYE. The whole CDR3 protein reads CASSDRTRAHYEQYF.

On this clone: The read ends 3 residues before the CDR3 terminus; that terminus is restored from the germline J gene. This chain joins TRBV7-6 and TRBJ2-2; 9 bases align to TRBD2. Germline assignment: CDR1 SGHVS and CDR2 FNYEAQ. The CDR3 sequence is 16 residues long. Losses at the gene ends were 6 bases for V and 4 bases for J; bases not matched to a gene: 9. The DNA read from the CDR3 is TGTGCCAGCAGTCCGGGACTAGCAATCCCCACCGGGGAG. Its translation: CASSPGLAIPTGE. The CDR3, in full, reads CASSPGLAIPTGELFF.

To note about this clone: The read terminates 3 residues before the CDR3 end, so the remaining end is supplied by the germline J gene. The rearrangement joins TRBV2 to TRBJ2-2, with D possibly TRBD1 on 5 matching bases. The CDR3 is made up of 16 amino acids. CDR1 SNHLY and CDR2 FYNNEI come from the germline V gene. CDR3 region: CASSVRVVGYNSPLFF. Partial CDR3 DNA: TGTGCCAGCAGTGTCAGGGTAGTTGGCTATAATTCACCG.

Turning to this clone: The read ends 3 residues early relative to the CDR3; the germline J gene fills the gap. The chain carries TRBV2 and TRBJ1-2; the match to TRBD1 covers 7 bases. After removal of 0 bases from V and 4 bases from J, the junction contained 5 bases not matched to a gene. This CDR3 contains 15 residues. CDR1 and CDR2 (germline): SNHLY, FYNNEI. The covered CDR3 bases are TGTGCCAGCAGTGAAGCAAGGGGGCGTTTCTATGGC. The encoded protein is CASSEARGRFYG. Given in full, the CDR3 is CASSEARGRFYGYTF.

With respect to this clone: The read ends 3 residues early relative to the CDR3; the germline J gene fills the gap. The rearrangement uses TRBV19 and TRBJ2-7; the match to TRBD1 covers 10 bases. The V gene's germline CDR1 is LNHDA and CDR2 SQIVND (reference sequence). This CDR3 is 15 amino acids long. After removal of 5 bases from V and 0 bases from J, the junction contained 4 bases not matched to a gene. The CDR3 bases that were read are TGTGCCAGTAGTCCGGGACAGGGGTCCTCCTACGAG. It codes for CASSPGQGSSYE. The entire CDR3 sequence reads CASSPGQGSSYEQYF.

Regarding this clone: The sequence runs out 3 residues before the end of the CDR3; the remainder is reconstructed from the germline J gene. The rearrangement joins TRBV30 to TRBJ2-1; 16 nucleotides agree with TRBD2. The germline CDR1 and CDR2 sequences are GTSNPN and SVGIG (reference sequence). The CDR3 has 15 amino acids. The V segment lost 1 base and the J segment 9 bases; nucleotides outside the gene matches: 3. CDR3 DNA, as far as it was read: TGTGCCTGGAGTGCGGGACTAGCGGGAGGGGGTGAG. Amino acid sequence: CAWSAGLAGGGE. The whole CDR3 sequence is CAWSAGLAGGGEQFF.

Frequency places this clone as medium-sized. The read terminates 3 residues before the CDR3 end, so the remaining end is supplied by the germline J gene. The V and J genes are TRBV18 and TRBJ2-1; 7 bases align to TRBD1. V trimming: 5 bases; J trimming: 0 bases; junction bases outside the gene matches: 7. Germline V CDR1 and CDR2: KGHSH, LQKENI. CDR3 size: 16 residues. The CDR3 sequence: CASSRQGPSSYNEQFF. The covered CDR3 bases are TGTGCCAGCTCAAGACAGGGACCTAGCTCCTACAATGAG.